This TCR beta chain comes out of a study of siplizumab effects on memory and regulatory T cells. The study's findings and limits: Treatment with siplizumab left mappable alloreactive CD4+ clones averaging roughly 66% Treg-derived, compared with around 26% in controls.

Using immunoSEQ multiplex PCR, the repertoire was profiled, and TCRdb retains in-frame clones only, with some absent. The sample comprises around 100,000 clones, 93% of which are singletons, and about 0.62% rests with the top ten. J lost 3 bases, V lost 7 bases, and 9 bases had no gene match. This CDR3 region has 15 residues. Germline V gene data show CDR1 as LNHDA and CDR2 as SQIVND (reference sequence). Turning to this clone: Its antigen is still unknown.

The chain joins TRBV19 to TRBJ1-5; 7 bases align to TRBD1. The sequencing sample was made of Tregs sorted from blood. This receptor was identified in a human donor in good health. CDR3 in DNA: TGTGCCAGTACCACGACAGGGAACCACAATCAGCCCCAGCATTTT. Translated: CASTTTGNHNQPQHF.